This TCR beta chain was sequenced for a study of blood T cell repertoires in COVID-19. Study overall: In each case, the material was cDNA or gDNA derived from T cells, B-cell-depleted T cells, or PBMCs.

Authors' processing steps: The assay estimated nucleated cells by amplifying reference gene primers. Produced via immunoSEQ multiplex PCR; TCRdb's table is partial and in-frame only. The D gene and trimming were derived from the DNA, and the V and J assignments and clone size from that table. The sample records some 350,000 clones, roughly 90% being singletons. This clone has a handful of counts. Germline V gene lookup returns CDR1 MNHEY and CDR2 SMNVEV (reference sequence). The CDR3 contains 14 residues. V was clipped by 3 bases and J by 8 bases, with 15 bases between them. The chain carries TRBV27 and TRBJ2-3; TRBD1 might be the D (6 bases). This clonotype originated in a woman in her twenties or thirties with COVID-19, enrolled during active disease. The specimen sequenced was peripheral blood. CDR3 in DNA: TGTGCCAGCAGTTTGGGGGCAGACAGATCTACGCAGTATTTT. Translated, it gives CASSLGADRSTQYF.